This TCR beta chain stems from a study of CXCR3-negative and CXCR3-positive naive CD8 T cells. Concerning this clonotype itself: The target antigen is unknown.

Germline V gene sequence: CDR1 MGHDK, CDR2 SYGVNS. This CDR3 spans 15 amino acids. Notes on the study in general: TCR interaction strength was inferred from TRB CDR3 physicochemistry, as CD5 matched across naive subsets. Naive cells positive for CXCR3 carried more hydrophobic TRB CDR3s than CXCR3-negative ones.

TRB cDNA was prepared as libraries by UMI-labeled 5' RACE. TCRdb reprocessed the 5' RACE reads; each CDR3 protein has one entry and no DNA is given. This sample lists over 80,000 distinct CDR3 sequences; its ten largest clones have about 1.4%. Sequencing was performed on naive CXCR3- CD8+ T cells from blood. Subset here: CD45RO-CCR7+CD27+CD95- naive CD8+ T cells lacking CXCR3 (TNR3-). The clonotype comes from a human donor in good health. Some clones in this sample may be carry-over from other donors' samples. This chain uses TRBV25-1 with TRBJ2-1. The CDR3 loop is CASSESMWAYNEQFF.